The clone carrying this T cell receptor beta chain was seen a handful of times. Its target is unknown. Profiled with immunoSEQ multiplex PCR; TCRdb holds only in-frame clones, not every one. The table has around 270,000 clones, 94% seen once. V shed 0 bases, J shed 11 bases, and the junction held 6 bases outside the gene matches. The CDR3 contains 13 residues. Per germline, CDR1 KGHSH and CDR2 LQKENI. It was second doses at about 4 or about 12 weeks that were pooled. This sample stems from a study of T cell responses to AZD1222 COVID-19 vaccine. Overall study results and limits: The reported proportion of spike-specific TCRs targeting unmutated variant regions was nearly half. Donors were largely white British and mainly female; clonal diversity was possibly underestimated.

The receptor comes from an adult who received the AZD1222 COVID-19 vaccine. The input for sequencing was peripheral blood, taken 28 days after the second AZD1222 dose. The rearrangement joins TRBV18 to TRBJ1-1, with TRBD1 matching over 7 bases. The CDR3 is CASSPPGQSGAFF. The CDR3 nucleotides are TGTGCCAGCTCACCACCGGGACAGTCGGGGGCTTTCTTT. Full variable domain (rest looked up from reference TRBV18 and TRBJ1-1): NAGVMQNPRHLVRRRGQEARLRCSPMKGHSHVYWYRQLPEEGLKFMVYLQKENIIDESGMPKERFSAEFPKEGPSILRIQQVVRGDSAAYFCASSPPGQSGAFFGQGTRLTVV.